Below, 14 T cell receptor beta chains from the same sample are listed, as sequenced in a study of CD8+CD57+ T cells in acquired aplastic anemia. Genomic DNA templated the TCR beta VDJ and CDR3 profiling. TCRdb reanalysed the reads using MiXCR and keeps one entry per CDR3 protein. The data show more than 150,000 distinct CDR3 sequences, with 48% seen just once and approximately 9.7% held by the top ten. By flow cytometry, patients selected for sequencing had shown an expansion of CD8+CD57+ cells. Sequenced material: sorted CD4+, CD8+, or CD8+CD57+ T cells (not recorded which) from PBMCs. The receptors shown here come from a human donor with aplastic anemia.

This clonotype appeared many times. The genes are TRBV20-1 and TRBJ2-7; TRBD2 aligns across 11 bases. The CDR3 runs to 15 residues. With 0 bases clipped from V and 4 bases from J, the junction kept 5 bases outside the gene matches. Per germline, CDR1 DFQATT and CDR2 SNEGSKA (reference sequence). CDR3 nucleotide sequence: TGCAGTGCTAGAGATCGGACTAGCGGGTATTACGAGCAGTACTTC. This codes for CSARDRTSGYYEQYF.

The sample holds many counts of this clonotype. The chain is built from TRBV4-1 and TRBJ2-2; no definite D call. Germline CDR1 MGHRA, CDR2 YSYEKL. The length of the CDR3 is 13 residues. V lost 0 bases and J 7 bases, leaving 6 bases between the germline ends. This chain's CDR3 is CASSQESYGELFF. The CDR3 coding sequence is TGCGCCAGCAGCCAAGAGTCTTACGGGGAGCTGTTTTTT.

At least ten counts were recorded for this clonotype. The gene calls are TRBV20-1 and TRBJ1-1, with D unresolved. Per germline, CDR1 DFQATT and CDR2 SNEGSKA (reference sequence). Trimming cost V 0 bases and J 1 base, with 6 bases left between them. The length of the CDR3 is 13 residues. CDR3: CSARDSSNTEAFF. In nucleotides, the CDR3 is TGCAGTGCTAGAGATAGTTCGAACACTGAAGCTTTCTTT.

This clonotype was detected ten times or more. The genes are TRBV6-5 and TRBJ2-7; D not resolved. Looked up from germline, CDR1 is MNHEY and CDR2 is SVGAGI. With 0 bases removed from V and 6 bases from J, the gap between germline ends came to 9 bases. The CDR3 runs to 13 residues. The CDR3 loop is CASSYSVAGEQYF. As DNA, the CDR3 is TGTGCCAGCAGTTACTCGGTGGCTGGCGAGCAGTACTTC.

V and J are TRBV24-1 and TRBJ2-7, with 8 bases aligning to TRBD1. CDR3 length: 15 amino acids. After removal of 2 bases from V and 2 bases from J, the junction contained 4 bases not matched to a gene. CDR1 and CDR2 (germline): KGHDR, SFDVKD. The CDR3 reads CATSDWTGSTYEQYF. CDR3 DNA sequence: TGTGCCACCAGTGATTGGACAGGGTCCACCTACGAGCAGTACTTC.

This clonotype was counted a few times. This chain uses TRBV2 with TRBJ1-2; D possibly corresponds to TRBD1 (5 bases). Trimming took off 2 bases at V and 4 bases at J, with 14 bases between the two ends. Germline V CDR1 and CDR2: SNHLY, FYNNEI. CDR3 size: 15 residues. The CDR3 nucleotides are TGTGCCAGCAGTGAACGGGGCCAGGGTGGCTATGGCTACACCTTC. Protein sequence: CASSERGQGGYGYTF.

The table lists this clonotype with many counts. This may arise from a read error, as a much more abundant clone is one base away. The rearrangement joins TRBV24-1 to TRBJ2-5; maybe TRBD1 (6 bases). There are 15 residues in the CDR3. The germline gives CDR1 KGHDR, CDR2 SFDVKD. Deletions cut 5 bases from V and 4 bases from J, with 16 bases between. The CDR3 DNA sequence: TGTGCCACCAGTGGCTCGACAGGTTCTGGAGAGACCCAGTACTTC. The encoded protein is CATSGSTGSGETQYF.

The chain employs TRBV10-3 and TRBJ1-2, with a weak D call TRBD1 (6 bases). CDR1 and CDR2 from the germline V gene are ENHRY and SYGVKD. Trimming shortened V by 10 bases and J by 5 bases, and 14 bases separated the two germline ends. This CDR3 contains 12 residues. CDR3 nucleotide sequence: TGTGCCACCAGAGGGGGTCATTATGGCTACACCTTC. Translated: CATRGGHYGYTF.

V usage is TRBV29-1 and J usage is TRBJ1-2; D is undetermined. The germline V gene encodes CDR1 SQVTM and CDR2 ANQGSEA. This CDR3 has 13 residues. V was pared by 8 bases and J by 4 bases, with 17 bases between. The CDR3 here is CSLWTQKGYGYTF. CDR3 nucleotide sequence: TGCAGCTTATGGACCCAGAAGGGCTATGGCTACACCTTC.

This clonotype appeared a single time. The V gene is TRBV7-9, the J gene TRBJ2-5; TRBD2 matches 7 bases. V was clipped by 8 bases and J by 5 bases; unmatched bases: 5. CDR3 length equals 12 residues. Germline V gene sequence: CDR1 SEHNR, CDR2 FQNEAQ (reference sequence). The CDR3 DNA sequence: TGTGCCAGCGGGGACTATCGGGAGACCCAGTACTTC. Translated, it gives CASGDYRETQYF.

CDR3 coding DNA: TGTGCCAGCAGCCCGAGAGATTCTATTAATTCACCCCTCCACTTT. Protein: CASSPRDSINSPLHF. V usage is TRBV9 and J usage is TRBJ1-6; D is unclear. In germline, CDR1 is SGDLS, CDR2 YYNGEE. Trimming shortened V by 4 bases and J by 6 bases, and 14 bases separated the two germline ends. The CDR3 consists of 15 residues.

The J gene is TRBJ1-2, the V gene TRBV20-1, with 7 bases matching TRBD1. V gave up 6 bases and J gave up 2 bases; unmatched junction bases: 15. CDR3 length: 16 residues. Looked up from germline, CDR1 is DFQATT and CDR2 is SNEGSKA (reference sequence). For the CDR3, the DNA is TGCAGTGCCCCTACCCCTGGACAGGCGACGAACTATGGCTACACCTTC. Translated, it gives CSAPTPGQATNYGYTF.

The chain combines TRBV19 with TRBJ2-1; D may correspond to TRBD1 or TRBD2 (5 bases each). This CDR3 comprises 14 residues. The V end was cut by 4 bases, the J end by 11 bases, with 18 bases between. Germline V CDR1 and CDR2: LNHDA, SQIVND (reference sequence). CDR3 DNA sequence: TGTGCCAGTAGTACGTCCGGGACCAGATATAAGCAGTTCTTC. This gives the protein CASSTSGTRYKQFF.

DNA for the CDR3: TGCAGTGCTTCTTTAGCGGGGGGGAGGGGAGATACGCAGTATTTT. Residues: CSASLAGGRGDTQYF. The V call is TRBV20-1, the J call TRBJ2-3; 11 bases are a match to TRBD2. The CDR3 consists of 15 residues. CDR1 and CDR2 from the germline V gene are DFQATT and SNEGSKA (reference sequence). Germline trimming cut 5 bases from V and 5 bases from J; bases unmatched to any gene: 9.